The clone carrying this TCR beta chain was counted many times. What it binds is unknown. This sample stems from a study of T cells in Graves' hyperthyroidism and ophthalmopathy. Overall study findings and caveats: Most thyroid-expanded clonotypes above 0.001 were also found in blood.

The sample, blood from the first hyperthyroidism diagnosis, precedes any ophthalmopathy symptoms. Template material for amplifying TCR beta CDR3 regions consisted of RNA transcripts. Researchers ran a first-round RT-PCR on the TCR CDR3 using the HTBI primer set. TCRdb reprocessed the multiplex PCR reads via MiXCR and lists one record per CDR3 protein. This sample has about 360,000 distinct CDR3 sequences, with less than 20% found just once. The CDR3 spans 14 residues. V lost 1 base and J 2 bases, leaving 8 bases between the germline ends. The V gene's germline CDR1 is PRHDT and CDR2 FYEKMQ (reference sequence).

The rearrangement uses TRBV13 and TRBJ2-5; D could derive from TRBD1 or TRBD2 (5 bases each). Sequencing used blood. This sequence was found in a woman between 18 and 30 years old with Graves' hyperthyroidism that later progressed to Graves' ophthalmopathy. CDR3 DNA sequence: TGTGCCAGCAGCTTAGAGGGACCGCAAGAGACCCAGTACTTC. Its translation: CASSLEGPQETQYF.